The 14 T cell receptor beta chains below were found in one sample sequenced in a study of human T cells and chemical hapten exposure. The time point here: pre-sensitization, week 0. Indicated treatment: therapeutic diphenylcyclopropenone sensitization with weekly scalp DPC. TCRdb fed the RACE reads into MiXCR, producing one record per CDR3 protein. This sample has 150,000 to 200,000 distinct CDR3 sequences; around 30% occur once, and the top ten carry 2.9%. This specimen consisted of whole blood, obtained in connection with sensitization to the hapten diphenylcyclopropenone (DPC). The receptors derive from a woman in her twenties or thirties with alopecia areata. Some clones in this sample may be carry-over from other donors' samples.

The V gene is TRBV28, the J gene TRBJ2-7; D may be TRBD1 (5 bases). The length of the CDR3 is 14 residues. CDR1 is MDHEN and CDR2 is SYDVKM in the germline V gene. V lost 6 bases to trimming and J lost 6 bases, with 18 bases between them. In nucleotides, the CDR3 is TGTGCCAGCAGATCAACAGGTGAACGGGTCGAGCAGTACTTC. Translating it yields CASRSTGERVEQYF. The variable domain in full, completed from reference TRBV28 and TRBJ2-7, reads DVKVTQSSRYLVKRTGEKVFLECVQDMDHENMFWYRQDPGLGLRLIYFSYDVKMKEKGDIPEGYSVSREKKERFSLILESASTNQTSMYLCASRSTGERVEQYFGPGTRLTVT.

This chain joins TRBV4-1 and TRBJ1-1; D unclear. The CDR3 sequence is 14 residues long. V lost 0 bases and J lost 2, with 7 bases in between. The germline V gene has CDR1 MGHRA and CDR2 YSYEKL. The CDR3 region is CASSQENSNTEAFF. The CDR3, as DNA: TGCGCCAGCAGCCAAGAGAACAGTAACACTGAAGCTTTCTTT.

The chain links TRBV4-3 to TRBJ1-6; D is uncertain. The CDR3 has 15 residues. V lost 4 bases to trimming and J lost 4 bases, with 11 bases between them. The germline gives CDR1 LGHNA, CDR2 YSLEER. This CDR3 is CASSPSGDYNSPLHF. CDR3 nucleotide sequence: TGCGCCAGCAGCCCCAGCGGGGATTATAATTCACCCCTCCACTTT.

The chain uses TRBV24-1 and TRBJ1-1, with 7 bases aligning to TRBD1. V was clipped by 7 bases and J by 4 bases; unmatched bases: 2. In germline, CDR1 is KGHDR, CDR2 SFDVKD. The CDR3 is 12 amino acids. For the CDR3, the DNA is TGTGCCACCAGCTCAGGGGGCACTGAAGCTTTCTTT. This encodes CATSSGGTEAFF.

The genes are TRBV28 and TRBJ1-5; D is unclear. This CDR3 comprises 13 residues. Germline V gene sequence: CDR1 MDHEN, CDR2 SYDVKM. V lost 7 bases and J 8 bases, leaving 15 bases between the germline ends. The CDR3 DNA reads as TGTGCCAGCACGTCGGACGGGCCGAAGCCCCAGCATTTT. The encoded protein is CASTSDGPKPQHF.

In its sample, this clonotype was seen a few times. V gene TRBV7-2 combines with J gene TRBJ1-1; D perhaps matches TRBD1 (6 bases). CDR1 SGHTA and CDR2 FQGNSA come from the germline V gene. V lost 0 bases and J lost 0, with 11 bases in between. CDR3 length equals 16 residues. The CDR3 DNA reads TGTGCCAGCAGCTTAGCCCCTGGGACATTGAACACTGAAGCTTTCTTT. Protein sequence: CASSLAPGTLNTEAFF.

This clonotype came up once. V and J are TRBV20-1 and TRBJ2-1, with 14 positions matching TRBD2. Looked up from germline, CDR1 is DFQATT and CDR2 is SNEGSKA (reference sequence). This CDR3 has 14 residues. The ends lost 6 bases at V and 8 bases at J; junction bases unmatched: 6. This CDR3 reads CSAGTSGSGDEQFF. The DNA for the CDR3 is TGCAGTGCAGGGACTAGCGGGAGTGGAGATGAGCAGTTCTTC.

This clonotype has just a few counts. CDR3 DNA sequence: TGTGCCAGCAGCCAAAACCCGGGACAGCGGAAGGAAAAACTGTTTTTT. It translates to CASSQNPGQRKEKLFF. The chain joins TRBV3-1 to TRBJ1-4, with 7 bases matching TRBD1. The germline V gene encodes CDR1 LGHDT and CDR2 YNNKEL (reference sequence). The CDR3 covers 16 residues. With 2 bases clipped from V and 8 bases from J, the junction kept 11 bases outside the gene matches.

This chain uses TRBV27 with TRBJ2-5; tentative D call: TRBD1 (6 bases). This CDR3 comprises 13 residues. The germline V and J ends were trimmed by 5 bases and 2 bases, with 9 bases remaining between them. Germline V gene sequence: CDR1 MNHEY, CDR2 SMNVEV (reference sequence). The CDR3 nucleotides read TGTGCCAGCAGTCTCGACAGGCAAGAGACCCAGTACTTC. This codes for CASSLDRQETQYF.

This clonotype appeared a few times. This chain links TRBV6-2 or TRBV6-3 with TRBJ1-1; D is unclear. Germline CDR1 reads MNHEY; CDR2 reads SVGEGT. Trimming pared 4 bases from V and 4 bases from J, leaving 13 bases between. The length of the CDR3 is 14 residues. The CDR3 loop reads CASSSFSMSTEAFF. The CDR3 region has the DNA TGTGCCAGCAGTTCCTTTTCCATGTCCACTGAAGCTTTCTTT.

The genes are TRBV28 and TRBJ2-3; D gene ambiguous. The CDR3 loop spans 13 amino acids. Germline V CDR1 and CDR2: MDHEN, SYDVKM. V was trimmed by 3 bases and J by 4 bases, leaving 8 bases between them. The CDR3 loop is CASSFSASDTQYF. CDR3 nucleotides: TGTGCCAGCAGTTTTTCGGCTTCAGATACGCAGTATTTT. The whole variable domain, filled in from reference TRBV28 and TRBJ2-3, reads DVKVTQSSRYLVKRTGEKVFLECVQDMDHENMFWYRQDPGLGLRLIYFSYDVKMKEKGDIPEGYSVSREKKERFSLILESASTNQTSMYLCASSFSASDTQYFGPGTRLTVL.

This clonotype was observed many times. The rearrangement joins TRBV28 to TRBJ1-1, with TRBD1 matching 9 bases. This CDR3 contains 15 residues. V shed 7 bases, J shed 4 bases, and the junction held 10 bases outside the gene matches. Germline V gives CDR1 MDHEN, CDR2 SYDVKM. CDR3 residues: CASTLRQGGFTEAFF. CDR3 nucleotide sequence: TGTGCCAGCACCCTCCGACAGGGGGGATTCACTGAAGCTTTCTTT.

This clonotype was seen more than once but under ten times. The V and J genes are TRBV2 and TRBJ2-3, with D possibly matching TRBD2 (5 bases). V lost 9 bases and J 5 bases, leaving 9 bases between the germline ends. The length of the CDR3 is 11 residues. Germline loops: CDR1 SNHLY, CDR2 FYNNEI. CDR3 loop: CASQGGDTQYF. The CDR3 nucleotides read TGTGCCAGTCAAGGAGGAGATACGCAGTATTTT.

Only a few counts were recorded for this clonotype. The V call is TRBV7-9, the J call TRBJ2-7; no definite D call. Trimming pared 7 bases from V and 0 bases from J, leaving 10 bases between. The CDR3 contains 13 residues. The V gene's germline CDR1 is SEHNR and CDR2 FQNEAQ (reference sequence). The CDR3 region has the DNA TGTGCCAGCAACGATAGGGCCTCCTACGAGCAGTACTTC. This translates into CASNDRASYEQYF.